Listed here are 3 T cell receptor beta chains from one sample, sequenced in a study of T cell responses to AZD1222 COVID-19 vaccine. TCRdb's copy holds only in-frame clones and misses some; the assay was immunoSEQ multiplex PCR. The profile shows about 140,000 clones, roughly 92% of them singletons. The sample was peripheral blood, taken 28 days after the second AZD1222 dose. All receptors come from an adult who received the AZD1222 COVID-19 vaccine.

The V gene is TRBV6-1, the J gene TRBJ1-5; 7 bases fit TRBD1. Germline trimming cut 4 bases from V and 1 base from J; bases unmatched to any gene: 7. CDR1 is MNHNS and CDR2 is SASEGT in the germline V gene. CDR3 length: 16 residues. The CDR3 region has the DNA TGTGCCAGCAGTGGACAGGGATTGGTAAGCAATCAGCCCCAGCATTTT. Translating gives CASSGQGLVSNQPQHF.

About this clone: Other DNA sequences in the sample encode the same CDR3. The V and J genes are TRBV29-1 and TRBJ1-1, with 8 bases lining up with TRBD1. From germline, CDR1 is SQVTM and CDR2 ANQGSEA. The CDR3 covers 12 residues. V was pared by 6 bases and J by 5 bases, with 5 bases of the junction left unmatched. The CDR3 is CSVGQGGTEAFF. The CDR3 DNA follows: TGCAGCGTCGGACAGGGAGGAACTGAAGCTTTCTTT.

The chain employs TRBV18 and TRBJ1-6, with D perhaps TRBD1 (6 bases). This CDR3 has 16 residues. V lost 1 base and J 7 bases, leaving 14 bases between the germline ends. Germline values: CDR1 KGHSH, CDR2 LQKENI. The CDR3 spells CASSPRPPGENSPLHF. Here the CDR3 DNA reads TGTGCCAGCTCACCACGTCCTCCAGGGGAAAATTCACCCCTCCACTTT.